This T cell receptor (beta chain) emerged from a study of T cell repertoires in cytomegalovirus infection. Each CDR3 protein is one row after TCRdb ran MiXCR on the reads. The repertoire holds approximately 500,000 distinct CDR3 sequences, with about 25% as singletons. Unmatched junction bases numbered 11, after V lost 3 bases and J lost 2 bases. The V gene's germline CDR1 is SEHNR and CDR2 FQNEAQ (reference sequence). The CDR3 has 17 residues. The V and J genes are TRBV7-9 and TRBJ2-7, with 9 bases fitting TRBD2. This sequence originates from a human donor in good health (CMV status not recorded). Some clones in this sample may be carry-over from other donors' samples. Sequencing was done on a sample of PBMCs. CDR3 loop: CASSFTDGGRVPYEQYF. CDR3 coding DNA: TGTGCCAGCAGCTTCACGGACGGCGGGAGGGTGCCCTACGAGCAGTACTTC.